Listed below are T cell receptor beta chains from one sample, sequenced in a study of cytomegalovirus exposure and HLA in healthy donors. The assay was immunoSEQ multiplex PCR, and TCRdb's table has in-frame clones only and misses some. The repertoire holds 150,000 to 180,000 clones, with more than 75% as singletons. The specimen was PBMCs. The source is a man under 40 in good health and CMV-seropositive. Both conserved end residues are trimmed from each CDR3. Clone size is not always given. Where it is, it says once, few, many or a class for expanded clones.

clone_size: .; j_call: TRBJ2-4; v_call: TRBV19; cdr3_aa: ASSIHPGLADDGNIQY
clone_size: once; j_call: TRBJ2-6; v_call: TRBV10-2; cdr3_aa: ASSPGQEYSGANVLT
clone_size: .; j_call: TRBJ2-1; v_call: TRBV11-2; cdr3_aa: ASSYQHRGYNEQF
clone_size: .; j_call: TRBJ1-2; v_call: TRBV5-6; cdr3_aa: ASSGGQSYYGYT
clone_size: .; j_call: TRBJ2-1; v_call: TRBV10-1; cdr3_aa: ATDTGLVNNEQF
clone_size: .; j_call: TRBJ2-1; v_call: TRBV5-4; cdr3_aa: ASSSGLADSLGQF
clone_size: .; j_call: TRBJ2-1; v_call: TRBV30; cdr3_aa: AWSGGWARAANGRNEQF
clone_size: .; j_call: TRBJ2-3; v_call: TRBV7-5; cdr3_aa: ARSLAPGTSGRDTQY
clone_size: .; j_call: TRBJ1-6; v_call: TRBV7-2; cdr3_aa: ASSLAQTSSPLH
clone_size: .; j_call: TRBJ2-5; v_call: TRBV5-4; cdr3_aa: ASSSPGDRNQETQY
clone_size: .; j_call: TRBJ2-1; v_call: TRBV7-9; cdr3_aa: ASSFRLAVYNEQF
clone_size: few; j_call: TRBJ2-7; v_call: TRBV14; cdr3_aa: ASSLFSQPRLYEQY
clone_size: few; j_call: TRBJ1-6; v_call: TRBV19; cdr3_aa: ASSTRQDGNSPLH
clone_size: .; j_call: TRBJ2-3; v_call: TRBV19; cdr3_aa: ASRLASTDTQY
clone_size: .; j_call: TRBJ1-4; v_call: TRBV18; cdr3_aa: ASSPESNEKLF
clone_size: .; j_call: TRBJ1-2; v_call: TRBV4-2; cdr3_aa: ASSQEVGQGAGRYGYT
clone_size: .; j_call: TRBJ2-7; v_call: TRBV21-1; cdr3_aa: ASSTTYEQY
clone_size: .; j_call: TRBJ2-7; v_call: TRBV19; cdr3_aa: ASSTPTGGEQY
clone_size: few; j_call: TRBJ1-1; v_call: TRBV15; cdr3_aa: ATSRGGQGNTEAF
clone_size: .; j_call: TRBJ1-5; v_call: TRBV2; cdr3_aa: ASVAQGPQPQH
clone_size: .; j_call: TRBJ2-7; v_call: TRBV10-2; cdr3_aa: ASSELGTVSSYEQY
clone_size: once; j_call: TRBJ2-1; v_call: TRBV2; cdr3_aa: ASGSTSGRFNEQF
clone_size: once; j_call: TRBJ1-5; v_call: TRBV28; cdr3_aa: ASSLSGGYQPQH
clone_size: .; j_call: TRBJ2-2; v_call: TRBV5-4; cdr3_aa: ASSSTSGIGGELF
clone_size: .; j_call: TRBJ2-1; v_call: TRBV6-5; cdr3_aa: ASSLQAYLNNEQF
clone_size: .; j_call: TRBJ1-1; v_call: TRBV7-9; cdr3_aa: ASSYGGVKTEAF
clone_size: once; j_call: TRBJ2-3; v_call: TRBV28; cdr3_aa: ASSSVAGEY
clone_size: .; j_call: TRBJ2-4; v_call: TRBV9; cdr3_aa: ASSVEWAAKNIQY
clone_size: .; j_call: TRBJ1-4; v_call: TRBV5-4; cdr3_aa: ASSSRRGDEKLF
clone_size: .; j_call: TRBJ2-7; v_call: TRBV28; cdr3_aa: ASSYISAGPYEQY
clone_size: .; j_call: TRBJ2-1; v_call: TRBV11-2; cdr3_aa: ASSRLRLASNEQF
clone_size: .; j_call: TRBJ2-3; v_call: TRBV7-2; cdr3_aa: ASSLALAGGTDTQY
clone_size: .; j_call: TRBJ2-1; v_call: TRBV9; cdr3_aa: ASSPQAGVDYNEQF
clone_size: .; j_call: TRBJ2-2; v_call: TRBV7-2; cdr3_aa: ASGHTGELF
clone_size: once; j_call: TRBJ2-2; v_call: TRBV14; cdr3_aa: ASSRHRGLGTGELF
clone_size: .; j_call: .; v_call: TRBV28; cdr3_aa: ASASGQGNEQY
clone_size: .; j_call: TRBJ2-2; v_call: TRBV28; cdr3_aa: ASSLYGGVPGELF
clone_size: .; j_call: TRBJ2-6; v_call: TRBV28; cdr3_aa: ASSFAENRWGSGANVLT
clone_size: .; j_call: TRBJ1-3; v_call: TRBV29-1; cdr3_aa: SANRGAGNTIY
clone_size: .; j_call: TRBJ2-1; v_call: TRBV30; cdr3_aa: AWSSLAYKF
clone_size: .; j_call: TRBJ1-2; v_call: TRBV28; cdr3_aa: ASSFRGLSGYGYT
clone_size: once; j_call: TRBJ2-5; v_call: TRBV7-9; cdr3_aa: ASSYIARQGLETQY
clone_size: .; j_call: TRBJ2-7; v_call: TRBV11-2; cdr3_aa: ASSLELAESYEQY
clone_size: .; j_call: TRBJ1-5; v_call: TRBV21-1; cdr3_aa: ASSKPRDRLEQPQH
clone_size: .; j_call: TRBJ2-7; v_call: TRBV9; cdr3_aa: ASSAGRTSGYEQY
clone_size: .; j_call: TRBJ1-1; v_call: TRBV19; cdr3_aa: ASSGWNTEAF
clone_size: .; j_call: TRBJ2-3; v_call: TRBV5-6; cdr3_aa: ASSPSTVATGVQY
clone_size: .; j_call: TRBJ1-2; v_call: TRBV27; cdr3_aa: ASRGTLRDEGYT